This T cell receptor (beta chain) was obtained from a study of blood T cell repertoires in COVID-19. Between the trimmed V and J ends, which lost 4 bases and 4 bases, there was a span of 6 bases. The CDR3 length is 11 residues. Germline CDR1 reads SGHRS; CDR2 reads YFSETQ. TCRdb's copy holds only in-frame clones and misses some; the assay was immunoSEQ multiplex PCR. Of more than 150,000 clones listed, over 75% are singletons. The sample comprised peripheral blood. The gene calls are TRBV5-1 and TRBJ2-7; D is ambiguous. The clonotype comes from a woman older than 75 with active or convalescent COVID-19. The CDR3 loop reads CASSDGYEQYF. The DNA of the CDR3 is TGCGCCAGCAGCGACGGGTACGAGCAGTACTTC.